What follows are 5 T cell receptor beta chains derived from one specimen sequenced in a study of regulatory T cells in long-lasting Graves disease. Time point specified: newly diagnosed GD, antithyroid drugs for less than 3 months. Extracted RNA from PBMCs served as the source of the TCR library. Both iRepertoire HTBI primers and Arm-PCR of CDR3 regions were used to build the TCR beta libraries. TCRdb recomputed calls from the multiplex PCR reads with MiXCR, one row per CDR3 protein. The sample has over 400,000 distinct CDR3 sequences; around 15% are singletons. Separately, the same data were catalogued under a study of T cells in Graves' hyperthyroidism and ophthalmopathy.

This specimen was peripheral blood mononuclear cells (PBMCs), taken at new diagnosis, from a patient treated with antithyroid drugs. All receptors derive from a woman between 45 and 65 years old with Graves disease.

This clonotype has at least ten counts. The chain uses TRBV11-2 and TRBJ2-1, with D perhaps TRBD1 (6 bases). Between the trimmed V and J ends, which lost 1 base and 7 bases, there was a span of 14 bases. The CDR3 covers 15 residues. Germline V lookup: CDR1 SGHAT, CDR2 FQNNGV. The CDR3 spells CASSLVPGTTNEQFF. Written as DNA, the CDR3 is TGTGCCAGCAGCTTAGTTCCCGGGACAACGAATGAGCAGTTCTTC.

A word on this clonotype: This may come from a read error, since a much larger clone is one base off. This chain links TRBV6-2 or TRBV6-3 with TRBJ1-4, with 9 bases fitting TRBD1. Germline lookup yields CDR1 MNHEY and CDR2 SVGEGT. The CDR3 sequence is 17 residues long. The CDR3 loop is CASRPQTGGSTNERLFF. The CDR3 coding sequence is TGTGCCAGCAGACCACAGACAGGGGGATCAACTAATGAAAGACTGTTTTTT.

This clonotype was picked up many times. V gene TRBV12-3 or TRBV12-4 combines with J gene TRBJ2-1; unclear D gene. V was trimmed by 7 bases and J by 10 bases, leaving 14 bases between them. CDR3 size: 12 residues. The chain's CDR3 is CASTLLRSEQFF. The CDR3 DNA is TGTGCCAGCACCCTACTCCGATCGGAGCAGTTCTTC.

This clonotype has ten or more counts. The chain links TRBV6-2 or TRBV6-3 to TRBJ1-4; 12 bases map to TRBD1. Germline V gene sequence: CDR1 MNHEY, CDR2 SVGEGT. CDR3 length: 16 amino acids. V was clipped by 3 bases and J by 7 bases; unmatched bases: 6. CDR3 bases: TGTGCCAGCAGTTATAGGGACAGGGGGCCCGGTGAAAAACTGTTTTTT. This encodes CASSYRDRGPGEKLFF.

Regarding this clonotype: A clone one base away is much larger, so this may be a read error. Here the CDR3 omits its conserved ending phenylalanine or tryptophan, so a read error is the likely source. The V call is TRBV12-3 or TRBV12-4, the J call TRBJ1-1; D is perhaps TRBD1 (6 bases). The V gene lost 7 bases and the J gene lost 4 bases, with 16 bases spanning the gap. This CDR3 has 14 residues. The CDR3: CASTHERGSTEAFS. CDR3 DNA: TGTGCCAGCACCCATGAAAGGGGGAGCACTGAAGCTTTCTCT.